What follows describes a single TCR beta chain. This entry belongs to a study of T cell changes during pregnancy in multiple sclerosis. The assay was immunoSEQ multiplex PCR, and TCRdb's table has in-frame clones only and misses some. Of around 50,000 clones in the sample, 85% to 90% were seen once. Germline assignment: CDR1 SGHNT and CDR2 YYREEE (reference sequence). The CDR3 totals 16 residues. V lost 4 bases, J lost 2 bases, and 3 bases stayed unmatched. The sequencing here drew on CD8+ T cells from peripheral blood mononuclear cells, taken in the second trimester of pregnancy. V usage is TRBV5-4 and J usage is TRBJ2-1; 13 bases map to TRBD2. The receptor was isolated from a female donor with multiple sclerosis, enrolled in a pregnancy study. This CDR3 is CASSPGTSGTYNEQFF. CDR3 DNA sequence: TGTGCCAGCAGCCCAGGGACTAGCGGGACCTACAATGAGCAGTTCTTC.